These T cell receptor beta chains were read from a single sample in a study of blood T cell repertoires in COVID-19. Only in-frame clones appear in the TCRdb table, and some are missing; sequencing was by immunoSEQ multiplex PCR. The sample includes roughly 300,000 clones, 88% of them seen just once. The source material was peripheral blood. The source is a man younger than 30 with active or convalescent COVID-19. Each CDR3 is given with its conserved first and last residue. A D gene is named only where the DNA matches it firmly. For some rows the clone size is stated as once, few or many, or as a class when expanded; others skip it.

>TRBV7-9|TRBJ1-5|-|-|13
CASSLGLNQPQHF
TGTGCCAGCAGCTTAGGTCTTAATCAGCCCCAGCATTTT
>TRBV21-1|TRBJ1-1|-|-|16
CASSKLWGQIFTEAFF
TGTGCCAGCAGCAAACTTTGGGGACAGATATTCACTGAAGCTTTCTTT
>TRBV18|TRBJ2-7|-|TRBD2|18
CASSPHTAGDVYSYEQYF
TGTGCCAGCTCACCACATACAGCGGGGGACGTCTACTCCTACGAGCAGTACTTC
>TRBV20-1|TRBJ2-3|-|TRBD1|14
CSASRDRVLDTQYF
TGCAGTGCGAGTCGGGACAGGGTTTTAGATACGCAGTATTTT
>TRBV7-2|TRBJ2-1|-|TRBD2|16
CASSLVGETSGGSRFF
TGTGCCAGCAGCTTAGTCGGGGAAACTAGCGGGGGGAGTCGGTTCTTC
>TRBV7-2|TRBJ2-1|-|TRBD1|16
CASSLLGQGGRNEQFF
TGTGCCAGCAGCTTACTAGGACAGGGGGGCCGCAATGAGCAGTTCTTC
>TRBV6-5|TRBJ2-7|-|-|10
CATGTLEQYF
TGTGCCACTGGGACACTCGAGCAGTACTTC
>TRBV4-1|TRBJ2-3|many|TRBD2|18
CASSQKFGLAGGPDTQYF
TGCGCCAGCAGCCAAAAATTCGGACTAGCGGGGGGGCCAGATACGCAGTATTTT
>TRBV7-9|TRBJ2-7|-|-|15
CASSSPGTYSYEQYF
TGTGCCAGCAGCTCCCCCGGGACTTACTCCTACGAGCAGTACTTC
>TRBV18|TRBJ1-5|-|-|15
CASSPLAGGHQPQHF
TGTGCCAGCTCACCACTGGCGGGAGGGCATCAGCCCCAGCATTTT
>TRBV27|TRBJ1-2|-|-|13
CASSWGANYGYTF
TGTGCCAGCAGTTGGGGGGCTAACTATGGCTACACCTTC
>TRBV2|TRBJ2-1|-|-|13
CASTSRRANEQFF
TGTGCCAGCACCTCACGGAGGGCCAATGAGCAGTTCTTC
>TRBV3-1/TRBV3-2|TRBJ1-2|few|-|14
CASSRLVGSYGYTF
TGTGCCAGCAGCCGCCTAGTAGGGAGCTATGGCTACACCTTC
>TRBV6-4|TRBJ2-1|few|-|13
CASSEDTYNEQFF
TGTGCCAGCAGTGAGGACACCTACAATGAGCAGTTCTTC
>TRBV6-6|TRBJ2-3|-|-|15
CASSYPGEGTDTQYF
TGTGCCAGCAGTTATCCGGGGGAAGGCACAGATACGCAGTATTTT
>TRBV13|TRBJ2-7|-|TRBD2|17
CASSPRTSGGHLYEQYF
TGTGCCAGCAGCCCCAGGACTAGCGGGGGGCACCTCTACGAGCAGTACTTC
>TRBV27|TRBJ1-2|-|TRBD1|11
CASSDRVGYTF
TGTGCCAGCAGCGACAGGGTCGGCTACACCTTC
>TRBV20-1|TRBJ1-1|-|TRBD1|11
CSARDRTEAFF
TGCAGTGCCAGGGACAGAACAGAAGCTTTCTTT
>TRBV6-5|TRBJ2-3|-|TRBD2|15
CASSWTSGDLDTQYF
TGTGCCAGCAGTTGGACTAGCGGGGACCTGGATACGCAGTATTTT
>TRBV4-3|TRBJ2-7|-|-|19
CASSQDFPPLISSSYEQYF
TGCGCCAGCAGCCAAGATTTCCCCCCCCTGATTTCGAGCTCCTACGAGCAGTACTTC
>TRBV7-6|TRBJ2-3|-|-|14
CASSSAGSTDTQYF
TGTGCCAGCAGCTCGGCGGGTAGCACAGATACGCAGTATTTT
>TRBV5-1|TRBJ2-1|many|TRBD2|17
CASSPGLAGGFYNEQFF
TGCGCCAGCAGCCCGGGACTAGCGGGGGGGTTCTACAATGAGCAGTTCTTC
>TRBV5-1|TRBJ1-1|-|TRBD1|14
CASSPQGAGTEAFF
TGCGCCAGCAGCCCACAGGGGGCCGGCACTGAAGCTTTCTTT
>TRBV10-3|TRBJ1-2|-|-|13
CATGQPLSYGYTF
TGTGCCACAGGACAGCCGCTTAGTTATGGCTACACCTTC
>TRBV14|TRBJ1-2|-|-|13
CASSQAGDYGYTF
TGTGCCAGCAGCCAAGCAGGGGATTATGGCTACACCTTC
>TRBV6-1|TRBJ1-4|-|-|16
CASSADVGTGNEKLFF
TGTGCCAGCAGTGCTGATGTAGGAACAGGCAATGAAAAACTGTTTTTT
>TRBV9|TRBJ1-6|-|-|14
CASSSAGKNSPLHF
TGTGCCAGCAGCTCGGCGGGTAAGAATTCACCCCTCCACTTT
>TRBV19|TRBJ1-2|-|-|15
CASSTSGQGNYGYTF
TGTGCCAGTAGTACTTCAGGGCAGGGGAACTATGGCTACACCTTC
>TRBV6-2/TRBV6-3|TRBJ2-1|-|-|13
CASSYSAYNEQFF
TGTGCCAGCAGTTACTCGGCTTACAATGAGCAGTTCTTC
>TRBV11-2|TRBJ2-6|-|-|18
CASSLRKARLSGANVLTF
TGTGCCAGCAGCTTACGAAAGGCTAGACTTTCTGGGGCCAACGTCCTGACTTTC